The 9 T cell receptor beta chains given below trace back to one sample, sequenced in a study of blood T cell repertoires in COVID-19. Produced via immunoSEQ multiplex PCR; TCRdb's table is partial and in-frame only. The table records 300,000 to 350,000 clones, roughly nine tenths of them present only once. The sequenced sample was peripheral blood. These receptors all stem from a woman in her 30s with COVID-19, enrolled during active disease.

This rearrangement joins TRBV3-1 (or the pseudogene TRBV3-2) to TRBJ1-3; D not resolved. V lost 4 bases and J lost 3, with 10 bases in between. The CDR3 has 14 residues. The germline V gene encodes CDR1 LGHDT and CDR2 YNNKEL (reference sequence). CDR3 DNA sequence: TGTGCCAGCAGCCTCGGACTTCTTGGAAACACCATATATTTT. Its protein is CASSLGLLGNTIYF.

This clone was seen just once. This chain connects TRBV7-9 to TRBJ2-2, with 7 nucleotides matching TRBD1. Looked up from germline, CDR1 is SEHNR and CDR2 is FQNEAQ (reference sequence). CDR3 length: 15 amino acids. Germline trimming cut 5 bases from V and 5 bases from J; bases unmatched to any gene: 8. The CDR3 bases are TGTGCCAGCAGCCATCCGGGACAGAGTACCGGGGAGCTGTTTTTT. Protein product: CASSHPGQSTGELFF. Drawing the rest from reference TRBV7-9 and TRBJ2-2, the complete variable domain is DTGVSQNPRHKITKRGQNVTFRCDPISEHNRLYWYRQTLGQGPEFLTYFQNEAQLEKSRLLSDRFSAERPKGSFSTLEIQRTEQGDSAMYLCASSHPGQSTGELFFGEGSRLTVL.

The chain is built from TRBV30 and TRBJ1-1; maybe TRBD1 (6 bases). V was pared by 4 bases and J by 1 base, with 10 bases between. Germline assignment: CDR1 GTSNPN and CDR2 SVGIG (reference sequence). CDR3 length: 13 amino acids. The CDR3 sequence is CAWTGGGNTEAFF. Written as DNA, the CDR3 is TGTGCCTGGACGGGGGGCGGGAACACTGAAGCTTTCTTT.

Worth noting for this clone: Different DNA sequences within this sample yield the same CDR3. This chain connects TRBV18 to TRBJ2-2; D gene uncertain. Per germline, CDR1 KGHSH and CDR2 LQKENI. This CDR3 region has 16 residues. The V end was cut by 1 base, the J end by 0 bases, with 9 bases between. Here the CDR3 DNA reads TGTGCCAGCTCACCACTTCAGGTTTCGAACACCGGGGAGCTGTTTTTT. It codes for CASSPLQVSNTGELFF. Full variable domain (rest looked up from reference TRBV18 and TRBJ2-2): NAGVMQNPRHLVRRRGQEARLRCSPMKGHSHVYWYRQLPEEGLKFMVYLQKENIIDESGMPKERFSAEFPKEGPSILRIQQVVRGDSAAYFCASSPLQVSNTGELFFGEGSRLTVL.

This clone was seen a few times. The chain couples TRBV10-3 to TRBJ1-2; 9 bases agree with TRBD1. This CDR3 contains 14 residues. CDR1 and CDR2 from the germline V gene are ENHRY and SYGVKD. With 7 bases clipped from V and 3 bases from J, the junction kept 6 bases outside the gene matches. The CDR3 DNA sequence: TGTGCCATCACCGGCCGGGACAGGGACTATGGCTACACCTTC. Protein: CAITGRDRDYGYTF.

The V gene is TRBV27, the J gene TRBJ2-1; 11 nucleotides line up with TRBD2. V lost 6 bases and J lost 5; bases outside the gene matches: 6. This CDR3 is built from 15 residues. Germline-derived CDR1 and CDR2 are MNHEY and SMNVEV (reference sequence). The CDR3 DNA reads TGTGCCAGCAGAGTACTAGCGGGAGTCAACAATGAGCAGTTCTTC. Protein sequence: CASRVLAGVNNEQFF.

CDR3 DNA: TGCGCCAGCAGCTTGGACGGTTTCAATCAGCCCCAGCATTTT. It specifies CASSLDGFNQPQHF. This rearrangement joins TRBV5-1 to TRBJ1-5; no clear D gene. This CDR3 region has 14 residues. Germline V gene lookup returns CDR1 SGHRS and CDR2 YFSETQ. With 0 bases removed from V and 3 bases from J, the gap between germline ends came to 7 bases.

The J gene is TRBJ2-7, the V gene TRBV27; weak D call: TRBD1 (5 bases). Per germline, CDR1 MNHEY and CDR2 SMNVEV (reference sequence). The CDR3 is made up of 16 amino acids. V lost 3 bases and J 0 bases, leaving 15 bases between the germline ends. The CDR3 DNA reads as TGTGCCAGCAGTTTCAGAAGGGGCTCGAGCTCCTACGAGCAGTACTTC. Encoded protein: CASSFRRGSSSYEQYF.

This chain links TRBV11-3 with TRBJ2-1; 10 bases line up with TRBD2. Germline loops: CDR1 SGHNT, CDR2 YENEEA. The CDR3 length is 17 residues. With 5 bases clipped from V and 0 bases from J, the junction kept 7 bases outside the gene matches. The DNA of the CDR3 is TGTGCCAGCAGCCGCGGCGCTAGCGGGAGCTCCTACAATGAGCAGTTCTTC. Protein: CASSRGASGSSYNEQFF. Full variable domain (rest looked up from reference TRBV11-3 and TRBJ2-1): EAGVVQSPRYKIIEKKQPVAFWCNPISGHNTLYWYLQNLGQGPELLIRYENEEAVDDSQLPKDRFSAERLKGVDSTLKIQPAELGDSAVYLCASSRGASGSSYNEQFFGPGTRLTVL.